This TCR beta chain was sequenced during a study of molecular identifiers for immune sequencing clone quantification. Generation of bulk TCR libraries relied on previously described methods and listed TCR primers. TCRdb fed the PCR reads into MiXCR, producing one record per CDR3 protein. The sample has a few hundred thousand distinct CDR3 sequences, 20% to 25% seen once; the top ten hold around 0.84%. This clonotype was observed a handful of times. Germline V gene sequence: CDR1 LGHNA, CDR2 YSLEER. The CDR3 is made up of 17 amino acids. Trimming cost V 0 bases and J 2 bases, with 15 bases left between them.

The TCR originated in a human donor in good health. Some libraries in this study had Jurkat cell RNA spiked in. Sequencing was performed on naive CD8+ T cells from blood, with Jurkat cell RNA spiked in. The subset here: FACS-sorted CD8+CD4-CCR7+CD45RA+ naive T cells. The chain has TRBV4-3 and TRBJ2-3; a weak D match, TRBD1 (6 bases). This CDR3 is CASSQDLGGKPTDTQYF. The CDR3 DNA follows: TGCGCCAGCAGCCAAGACTTAGGGGGAAAACCCACAGATACGCAGTATTTT.